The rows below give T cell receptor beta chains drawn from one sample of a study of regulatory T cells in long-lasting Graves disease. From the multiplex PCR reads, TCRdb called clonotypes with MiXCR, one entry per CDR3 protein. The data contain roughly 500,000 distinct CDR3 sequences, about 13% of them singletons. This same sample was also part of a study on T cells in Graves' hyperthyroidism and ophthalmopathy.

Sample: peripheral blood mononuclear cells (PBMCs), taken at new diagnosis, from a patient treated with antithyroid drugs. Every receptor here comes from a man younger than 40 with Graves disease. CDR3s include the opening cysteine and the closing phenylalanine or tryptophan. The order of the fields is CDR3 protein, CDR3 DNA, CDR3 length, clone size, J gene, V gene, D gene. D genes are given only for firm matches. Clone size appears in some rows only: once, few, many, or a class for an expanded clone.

CATSDPYTGGQYF,TGTGCCACCAGTGACCCCTATACAGGGGGCCAGTACTTC,13,many,TRBJ2-5,TRBV24-1,TRBD1
CSATTSGSLPEQFF,TGCAGTGCTACCACTAGCGGGAGCCTACCTGAGCAGTTCTTC,14,many,TRBJ2-1,TRBV20-1,TRBD2
CASSRLRQGNDEQYF,TGTGCCAGCAGTCGCTTGAGACAGGGGAACGACGAGCAGTACTTC,15,NA,TRBJ2-7,TRBV6-2/TRBV6-3,TRBD1
CASSSPLTGSYEQYF,TGTGCCAGCAGTTCGCCCCTGACAGGGAGCTACGAGCAGTACTTC,15,NA,TRBJ2-7,TRBV27,TRBD1
CASSLADRNSAF,TGTGCCAGCAGCTTGGCGGACAGGAACAGCGCCTTC,12,NA,TRBJ1-2,TRBV5-5,TRBD1
CSARDGSSYEQYF,TGCAGTGCTAGAGACGGCAGCTCCTACGAGCAGTACTTC,13,many,TRBJ2-7,TRBV20-1,NA
CASSLGQTLAYEKLFF,TGTGCCAGCAGCCTCGGACAGACCTTGGCGTATGAAAAACTGTTTTTT,16,many,TRBJ1-4,TRBV27,NA
CASSQALAGDIHEQYF,TGTGCCAGCAGCCAAGCCCTAGCGGGAGATATCCACGAGCAGTACTTC,16,few,TRBJ2-7,TRBV4-2,TRBD2
CASSSSYQGHTEAFF,TGCGCCAGCAGCAGCAGTTATCAGGGCCACACTGAAGCTTTCTTT,15,many,TRBJ1-1,TRBV5-1,NA
CSVELSSGTEQYF,TGCAGCGTTGAGCTATCCAGCGGAACTGAGCAGTACTTC,13,many,TRBJ2-7,TRBV29-1,NA
CASSTQLAESSYNEQFF,TGTGCCAGCAGTACCCAGCTAGCGGAGAGCTCCTACAATGAGCAGTTCTTC,17,many,TRBJ2-1,TRBV6-2/TRBV6-3,TRBD2
CASSIPGTSTNEKLFF,TGTGCCAGTAGTATACCAGGGACGTCAACTAATGAAAAACTGTTTTTT,16,many,TRBJ1-4,TRBV19,NA
CSVWGRNEQFF,TGCAGTGTCTGGGGCCGAAATGAGCAGTTCTTC,11,few,TRBJ2-1,TRBV20-1,NA
CASSYSNGGGYEQYF,TGTGCCAGCAGTTACTCGAATGGGGGGGGGTACGAGCAGTACTTC,15,NA,TRBJ2-7,TRBV6-5,TRBD2
CASSQTGGSDTQYF,TGTGCCAGCAGTCAGACGGGAGGGTCAGATACGCAGTATTTT,14,many,TRBJ2-3,TRBV11-2,TRBD2
CASSEYFRDKPYGYTF,TGTGCCAGCAGTGAATATTTTAGGGACAAGCCTTATGGCTACACCTTC,16,many,TRBJ1-2,TRBV25-1,NA
CASSHQTETQYF,TGTGCCAGCAGCCACCAAACGGAGACCCAGTACTTC,12,NA,TRBJ2-5,TRBV7-7,NA
CASSLRDSLDYRTVRNEQFF,TGTGCCAGCAGCCTTAGGGACAGTCTGGATTACCGGACCGTACGGAATGAGCAGTTCTTC,20,few,TRBJ2-1,TRBV7-9,TRBD1
CASRGSGTVARNRLSTDTQYF,TGTGCCAGCCGAGGTAGCGGGACTGTAGCGCGGAACCGCCTCAGCACAGATACGCAGTATTTT,21,NA,TRBJ2-3,TRBV19,TRBD2
CSVDFPQRRDNEQFF,TGCAGCGTGGACTTCCCACAGCGCCGGGACAATGAGCAGTTCTTC,15,many,TRBJ2-1,TRBV29-1,NA
CASSDPRGTKWEQYF,TGCGCCAGCAGTGACCCTCGGGGTACCAAGTGGGAGCAGTACTTC,15,NA,TRBJ2-7,TRBV10-1,NA
CSVVNRDEAFF,TGCAGCGTTGTGAACCGGGATGAAGCTTTCTTT,11,many,TRBJ1-1,TRBV29-1,NA
CASSPRTQGDYEQYF,TGTGCCAGCAGCCCCAGGACACAAGGGGACTACGAGCAGTACTTC,15,few,TRBJ2-7,TRBV7-8,NA